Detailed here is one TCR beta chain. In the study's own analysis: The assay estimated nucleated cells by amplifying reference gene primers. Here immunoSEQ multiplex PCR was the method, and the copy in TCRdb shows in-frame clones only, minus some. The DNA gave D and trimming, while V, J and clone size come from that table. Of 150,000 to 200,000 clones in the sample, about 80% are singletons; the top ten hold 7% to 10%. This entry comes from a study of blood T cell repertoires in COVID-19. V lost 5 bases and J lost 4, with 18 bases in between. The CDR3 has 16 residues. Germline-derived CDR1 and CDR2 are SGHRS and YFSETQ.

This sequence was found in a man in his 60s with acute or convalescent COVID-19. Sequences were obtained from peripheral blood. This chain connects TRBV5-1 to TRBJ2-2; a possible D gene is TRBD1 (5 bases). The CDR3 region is CASRADRGGTTGELFF. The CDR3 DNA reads TGCGCCAGCAGGGCTGACAGAGGTGGAACCACCGGGGAGCTGTTTTTT.